Listed below are T cell receptor beta chains from one sample, sequenced in a study of cytomegalovirus exposure and HLA in healthy donors. Assay: immunoSEQ multiplex PCR; the TCRdb copy retains only in-frame clones and omits some. The sample includes about 94,000 clones, roughly four fifths of them seen just once. Sequencing was carried out using PBMCs. Every receptor here comes from a human donor in good health. CDR3s include the opening cysteine and the closing phenylalanine or tryptophan. The order of the fields is clone size, D gene, J gene, V gene, CDR3 DNA, CDR3 protein. D genes are given only for firm matches. The listing skips clone size in some rows; elsewhere it reads once, few, many or a size class.

abundance: NA
d_gene: TRBD2
j_gene: TRBJ2-7
v_gene: TRBV5-6
CDR3nt: TGTGCCAGCAGCTTGAAAGGCATGGGACTAGCGGGGGCAGGCGAGCAGTACTTC
CDR3aa: CASSLKGMGLAGAGEQYF

abundance: NA
d_gene: TRBD1
j_gene: TRBJ1-2
v_gene: TRBV4-1
CDR3nt: TGCGCCAGCAAGCCTTCCCAGGGGGTCCCGACTATGCGCTACACCTTC
CDR3aa: CASKPSQGVPTMRYTF

abundance: NA
d_gene: NA
j_gene: TRBJ2-7
v_gene: TRBV29-1
CDR3nt: TGCAGCGTGACCCTGGACTTGAGCTCCTACGAGCAGTACTTC
CDR3aa: CSVTLDLSSYEQYF

abundance: NA
d_gene: NA
j_gene: TRBJ2-7
v_gene: TRBV6-1
CDR3nt: TGTGCCAGCAGTGAAAAACCGGGGGCCTACGAGCAGTACTTC
CDR3aa: CASSEKPGAYEQYF

abundance: NA
d_gene: NA
j_gene: TRBJ1-1
v_gene: TRBV30
CDR3nt: TGTGCCTGGAGGATGGTGGGCTGGGCTGAAGCTTTCTTT
CDR3aa: CAWRMVGWAEAFF

abundance: once
d_gene: NA
j_gene: TRBJ1-2
v_gene: TRBV28
CDR3nt: TGTGCCAGCAGACCCTCCAGGTCATCCGGGGGTGGCTACACCTTC
CDR3aa: CASRPSRSSGGGYTF

abundance: NA
d_gene: NA
j_gene: TRBJ2-5
v_gene: TRBV15
CDR3nt: TGTGCCACCAGCAGCGACACAGGGTTTTCAGGGACCCAGTACTTC
CDR3aa: CATSSDTGFSGTQYF

abundance: NA
d_gene: NA
j_gene: TRBJ2-3
v_gene: TRBV30
CDR3nt: TGTGCCTGGAGTGTACTATCGGATACGCAGTATTTT
CDR3aa: CAWSVLSDTQYF

abundance: NA
d_gene: TRBD2
j_gene: TRBJ2-2
v_gene: TRBV7-8
CDR3nt: TGTGCCAGCAGCGAGGGCAGGATTCCGGGACTAGCGGGACCGAACACCGGGGAGCTGTTTTTT
CDR3aa: CASSEGRIPGLAGPNTGELFF

abundance: NA
d_gene: NA
j_gene: TRBJ2-3
v_gene: TRBV27
CDR3nt: TGTGCCAGCAGTTTATATGGCGGGGCCCTTACGCAGTATTTT
CDR3aa: CASSLYGGALTQYF

abundance: NA
d_gene: NA
j_gene: TRBJ2-3
v_gene: TRBV27
CDR3nt: TGTGCCAGCAGCGAGGGTACTAGCACAGATACGCAGTATTTT
CDR3aa: CASSEGTSTDTQYF

abundance: NA
d_gene: NA
j_gene: TRBJ1-6
v_gene: TRBV7-2
CDR3nt: TGTGCCAGCAGCTCCGGTGACAGGCCCTCTACTCCGCCCCTCCACTTT
CDR3aa: CASSSGDRPSTPPLHF

abundance: NA
d_gene: NA
j_gene: TRBJ1-1
v_gene: TRBV11-2
CDR3nt: TGTGCCAGCAGCGTCAGGTTCCGAACGATGGCTTTCTTT
CDR3aa: CASSVRFRTMAFF

abundance: NA
d_gene: TRBD1
j_gene: TRBJ2-7
v_gene: TRBV18
CDR3nt: TGTGCCAGCTCACCCGGGACAGGGTCCCACGAGCAGTACTTC
CDR3aa: CASSPGTGSHEQYF

abundance: NA
d_gene: TRBD2
j_gene: TRBJ2-1
v_gene: TRBV7-6
CDR3nt: TGTGCCAGCAGCCCTGCGGGGGGACTAGCGGGAGGGCGGGAGCAGTTCTTC
CDR3aa: CASSPAGGLAGGREQFF

abundance: once
d_gene: TRBD1
j_gene: TRBJ2-5
v_gene: TRBV29-1
CDR3nt: TGCAGCGTGCGACAGGGTCGAGAGACCCAGTACTTC
CDR3aa: CSVRQGRETQYF

abundance: many
d_gene: NA
j_gene: TRBJ1-4
v_gene: TRBV6-1
CDR3nt: TGTGCCAGCAGTGGAAAGCCTGCAACTAATGAAAAACTGTTTTTT
CDR3aa: CASSGKPATNEKLFF

abundance: NA
d_gene: TRBD1
j_gene: TRBJ1-1
v_gene: TRBV7-9
CDR3nt: TGTGCCAGCAGTCATCCAGGGGGGAAGAACACTGAAGCTTTCTTT
CDR3aa: CASSHPGGKNTEAFF

abundance: NA
d_gene: NA
j_gene: TRBJ2-3
v_gene: TRBV7-2
CDR3nt: TGTGCCAGCAGCTTAGGAGGTACCGATACGCAGTATTTT
CDR3aa: CASSLGGTDTQYF

abundance: NA
d_gene: NA
j_gene: TRBJ1-4
v_gene: TRBV7-2
CDR3nt: TGTGCCAGCAGCTTAGTCCGGGGGATTAATGAAAAACTGTTTTTT
CDR3aa: CASSLVRGINEKLFF

abundance: NA
d_gene: NA
j_gene: TRBJ1-3
v_gene: TRBV7-2
CDR3nt: TGTGCCAGCAGCTTATCAGACAGTAACTCTGGAAACACCATATATTTT
CDR3aa: CASSLSDSNSGNTIYF

abundance: NA
d_gene: TRBD2
j_gene: TRBJ2-1
v_gene: TRBV9
CDR3nt: TGTGCCAGCAGCGCTTCTAGCGGGATTGGCAATGAGCAGTTCTTC
CDR3aa: CASSASSGIGNEQFF

abundance: NA
d_gene: TRBD2
j_gene: TRBJ2-1
v_gene: TRBV7-9
CDR3nt: TGTGCCAGCAGCCGGACTAGCGGGAGAGGAAATGAGCAGTTCTTC
CDR3aa: CASSRTSGRGNEQFF

abundance: NA
d_gene: NA
j_gene: TRBJ2-3
v_gene: TRBV19
CDR3nt: TGTGCCAGTTCGGTCGGCGGACTAATAAAAACAGATACGCAGTATTTT
CDR3aa: CASSVGGLIKTDTQYF

abundance: NA
d_gene: NA
j_gene: TRBJ2-1
v_gene: TRBV2
CDR3nt: TGTGCCAGCAGTGGTCCCCTAGAAAATGAGCAGTTCTTC
CDR3aa: CASSGPLENEQFF

abundance: once
d_gene: NA
j_gene: TRBJ2-7
v_gene: TRBV30
CDR3nt: TGTGCCTGGAGTGTACTGCACAGAGATTACGAGCAGTACTTC
CDR3aa: CAWSVLHRDYEQYF

abundance: NA
d_gene: NA
j_gene: TRBJ1-1
v_gene: TRBV13
CDR3nt: TGTGCCAGCAGCAAAGGGGACTCGGGCACTGAAGCTTTCTTT
CDR3aa: CASSKGDSGTEAFF

abundance: NA
d_gene: NA
j_gene: TRBJ2-2
v_gene: TRBV11-1
CDR3nt: TGTGCCAGCAGAGGGAGTAGGTCCGGGGAGCTGTTTTTT
CDR3aa: CASRGSRSGELFF

abundance: NA
d_gene: NA
j_gene: TRBJ2-3
v_gene: TRBV6-5
CDR3nt: TGTGCCAGCAGTTACCAGTACACAGATACGCAGTATTTT
CDR3aa: CASSYQYTDTQYF

abundance: NA
d_gene: TRBD2
j_gene: TRBJ2-1
v_gene: TRBV30
CDR3nt: TGTGCCTGGTCCTCAGCGGGGGGGCTAGGCAATGAGCAGTTCTTC
CDR3aa: CAWSSAGGLGNEQFF

abundance: NA
d_gene: TRBD2
j_gene: TRBJ2-7
v_gene: TRBV5-4
CDR3nt: TGTGCCAGCAGCTCCAAGACTAGCGGGGGCTACGAGCAGTACTTC
CDR3aa: CASSSKTSGGYEQYF

abundance: NA
d_gene: TRBD1
j_gene: TRBJ1-5
v_gene: TRBV4-3
CDR3nt: TGCGCCAGCAGCCAAGTCCTGGGGACAGGGATTTCCAATCAGCCCCAGCATTTT
CDR3aa: CASSQVLGTGISNQPQHF

abundance: once
d_gene: NA
j_gene: TRBJ2-5
v_gene: TRBV29-1
CDR3nt: TGCAGCGTTGTTTCCAGGGCAGAGACCCAGTACTTC
CDR3aa: CSVVSRAETQYF

abundance: once
d_gene: NA
j_gene: TRBJ1-5
v_gene: TRBV19
CDR3nt: TGTGCCACCACTGGGCGCACCGGCAATCAGCCCCAGCATTTT
CDR3aa: CATTGRTGNQPQHF

abundance: NA
d_gene: NA
j_gene: TRBJ1-2
v_gene: TRBV10-3
CDR3nt: TGTGCCATCAGTGAGACAGTATTATATGGCTACACCTTC
CDR3aa: CAISETVLYGYTF

abundance: few
d_gene: NA
j_gene: TRBJ2-1
v_gene: TRBV6-6
CDR3nt: TGTGCCAGCAGTTTTCAGGCTATTTCCTCCTACAATGAGCAGTTCTTC
CDR3aa: CASSFQAISSYNEQFF

abundance: NA
d_gene: TRBD1
j_gene: TRBJ2-1
v_gene: TRBV7-6
CDR3nt: TGTGCCAGCAGCTTAGTAGGGACAGGGACACATCACGGGCAGTTCTTC
CDR3aa: CASSLVGTGTHHGQFF

abundance: NA
d_gene: NA
j_gene: TRBJ1-5
v_gene: TRBV7-8
CDR3nt: TGTGCCAGCAGCTTAGTACGGAGCAATCAGCCCCAGCATTTT
CDR3aa: CASSLVRSNQPQHF

abundance: NA
d_gene: TRBD1
j_gene: TRBJ1-4
v_gene: TRBV19
CDR3nt: TGTGCCAGTAGTATTTCGACAGGGGCCTCGGAAGAACTGTTTTTT
CDR3aa: CASSISTGASEELFF

abundance: NA
d_gene: NA
j_gene: TRBJ2-7
v_gene: TRBV19
CDR3nt: TGTGCCAGTAGTTCGCCCGGAGGCAGACCCTACGAGCAGTACTTC
CDR3aa: CASSSPGGRPYEQYF

abundance: once
d_gene: NA
j_gene: TRBJ1-5
v_gene: TRBV28
CDR3nt: TGTGCCAGCAATTTATTTTCAGGGTCCCAGCATTTT
CDR3aa: CASNLFSGSQHF

abundance: NA
d_gene: NA
j_gene: TRBJ2-1
v_gene: TRBV6-6
CDR3nt: TGTGCCGGCAGTTACTCGGCAGCGATTTCCGGCGGTGAGCAGTTCTTC
CDR3aa: CAGSYSAAISGGEQFF

abundance: NA
d_gene: TRBD1
j_gene: TRBJ1-3
v_gene: TRBV9
CDR3nt: TGTGCCAGCAGCTCAGCTGGGACAGGTGGTCCTGGAAACACCATATATTTT
CDR3aa: CASSSAGTGGPGNTIYF